Listed below are T cell receptor beta chains from one sample, sequenced in a study of post-analysis software for immune sequencing data. TCRdb used MiXCR to reprocess the PCR reads, holding one entry per CDR3 protein. Found here are about half a million distinct CDR3 sequences, approximately 34% of them singletons; the top ten hold around 6%. The sequencing sample was made of blood. The receptors were gathered from a girl between 2 and 17 years old with multiple sclerosis. CDR3s include the opening cysteine and the closing phenylalanine or tryptophan.

>TRBV5-1
CASRFDRNYEQYF
>TRBV27
CASSLLTSGGARDTQYF
>TRBV6-5
CASSRTFGAQETQYF
>TRBV27
CASSFYMALGGLGPQHF
>TRBV20-1
CSVRGRGSQPQHF
>TRBV29-1
CSVQNNEQFF
>TRBV10-1
CASSRLAGGLSSYNEQFF
>TRBV6-5
CASSYGTFSNTGELFF
>TRBV5-1
CASSLDSSPRTQYF
>TRBV7-8
CASSQGTSGGVIQETQYF
>TRBV20-1
CSATPPRGYTF
>TRBV10-3
CAISATTSGGETQYF
>TRBV15
CATSRDTVREGNEQFF
>TRBV7-9
CASCQGGVSYEQYF
>TRBV27
CAGSVRPKIGHEQFF
>TRBV7-3
CASSLTREREQYF
>TRBV6-2/TRBV6-3
CASSQTSFPDTQYF
>TRBV2
CASSGTSTQFF
>TRBV10-3
CAISESEAGEAFF
>TRBV7-9
CASSFTPSKETQYF
>TRBV27
CASSLTQGQGAYEQYF
>TRBV29-1
CSGTESSYNEQFF
>TRBV20-1
CSALRGAVYNEQFF
>TRBV6-1
CASSSGAPQETQYF
>TRBV4-1
CASSQVALAGVNEQFF
>TRBV7-8
CASSSRANQPQHF
>TRBV25-1
CASSLHSGGAYNEQFF
>TRBV5-1
CASSLPSGGSEQFF
>TRBV20-1
CSAPDRNSPLHF
>TRBV4-1
CASSLLPSSGANVLTF
>TRBV10-3
CANRPGSDQPQHF